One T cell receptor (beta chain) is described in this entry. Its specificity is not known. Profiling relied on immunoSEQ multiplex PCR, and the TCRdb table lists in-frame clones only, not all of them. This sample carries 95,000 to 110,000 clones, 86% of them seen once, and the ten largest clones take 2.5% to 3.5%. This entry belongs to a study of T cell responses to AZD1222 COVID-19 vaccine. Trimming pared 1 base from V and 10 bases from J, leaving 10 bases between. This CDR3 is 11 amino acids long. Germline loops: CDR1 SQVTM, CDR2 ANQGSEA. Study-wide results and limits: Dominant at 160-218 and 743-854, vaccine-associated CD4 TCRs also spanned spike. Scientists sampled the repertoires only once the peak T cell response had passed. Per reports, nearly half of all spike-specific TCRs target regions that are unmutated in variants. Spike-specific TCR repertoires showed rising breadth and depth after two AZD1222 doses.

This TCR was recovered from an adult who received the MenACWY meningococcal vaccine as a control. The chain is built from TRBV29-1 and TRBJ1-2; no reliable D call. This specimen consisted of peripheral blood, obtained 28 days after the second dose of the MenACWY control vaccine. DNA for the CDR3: TGCAGCGTTGAAGGGCAGGCGACCTACACCTTC. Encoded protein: CSVEGQATYTF.